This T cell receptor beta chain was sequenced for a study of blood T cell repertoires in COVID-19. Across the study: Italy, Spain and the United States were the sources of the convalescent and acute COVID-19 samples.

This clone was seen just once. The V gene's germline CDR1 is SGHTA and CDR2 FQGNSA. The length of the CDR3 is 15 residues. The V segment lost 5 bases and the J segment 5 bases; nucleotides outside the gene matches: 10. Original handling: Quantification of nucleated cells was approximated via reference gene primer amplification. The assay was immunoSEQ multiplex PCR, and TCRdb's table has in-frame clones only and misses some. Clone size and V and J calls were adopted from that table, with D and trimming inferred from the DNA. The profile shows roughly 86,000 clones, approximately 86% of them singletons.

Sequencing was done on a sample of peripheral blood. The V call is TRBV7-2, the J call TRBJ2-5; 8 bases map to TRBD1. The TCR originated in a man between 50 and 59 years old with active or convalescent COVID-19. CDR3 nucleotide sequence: TGTGCCAGCAGCCTCAACGGACAGGGAACGGAGACCCAGTACTTC. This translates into CASSLNGQGTETQYF.